This T cell receptor (beta chain) was documented in a study of tumor and adjacent non-tumor tissue in lung cancer. Germline-derived CDR1 and CDR2 are SGHRS and YFSETQ. Trimming cost V 2 bases and J 4 bases; bases outside gene matches: 8. The CDR3 spans 16 residues. Three rounds of nested PCR, following a modified ARM-PCR protocol, produced the TCRbeta library. TCRdb reprocessed the multiplex PCR reads via MiXCR and lists one record per CDR3 protein. The sample has approximately 120,000 distinct CDR3 sequences; roughly 73% are singletons. The template was RNA from unsorted bulk tissue. Newly diagnosed lung cancer patients had thoracic surgery in China, August–late 2014, without prior chemotherapy. A note on this clonotype: No antigen is known for it.

Notes on the study in general: Shorter survival was associated with higher TCR diversity in tumors.

V usage is TRBV5-1 and J usage is TRBJ2-3; TRBD2 agrees at 9 bases. Sequences were obtained from lung tumor tissue. The clonotype comes from a woman in her fifties or sixties with non-small cell lung cancer. The CDR3 nucleotides are TGCGCCAGCAGCTTTGTGATAGCGGGAGTCGCAGATACGCAGTATTTT. It codes for CASSFVIAGVADTQYF. The whole variable domain, remainder taken from reference TRBV5-1 and TRBJ2-3, is KAGVTQTPRYLIKTRGQQVTLSCSPISGHRSVSWYQQTPGQGLQFLFEYFSETQRNKGNFPGRFSGRQFSNSRSEMNVSTLELGDSALYLCASSFVIAGVADTQYFGPGTRLTVL.